This T cell receptor (beta chain) stems from a study of T cell responses to AZD1222 COVID-19 vaccine. The wider study: Pooling was applied to second doses at about 4 or about 12 weeks.

Study-wide results and caveats: Two AZD1222 doses significantly raised spike-specific TCR breadth and depth over controls. White British ancestry dominated among donors, who included more females, and clonal diversity was possibly underestimated.

This clone was seen only once. Its antigen is unidentified. Some clones are missing from TCRdb's copy, which holds only in-frame ones; the method was immunoSEQ multiplex PCR. The table records about 99,000 clones, nearly 95% of them present only once. The material was peripheral blood, obtained on day 0 of AZD1222 vaccination. The TCR was taken from an adult in good health.

The CDR3 reads CASSKDRYEQYF. The CDR3 DNA is TGTGCCAGCAGCAAAGACAGGTACGAGCAGTACTTC. The chain has TRBV12-3 or TRBV12-4 and TRBJ2-7, with D possibly matching TRBD1 (6 bases). This CDR3 comprises 12 residues. Trimming removed 6 bases from V and 4 bases from J, with 10 bases in between.